These 29 T cell receptor beta chains came from one sample sequenced in a study of blood T cell repertoires in COVID-19. TCRdb's table, derived via immunoSEQ multiplex PCR, lists solely in-frame clones and lacks some. The repertoire holds some 99,000 clones, roughly 90% seen once, with 4% to 4.5% in the top ten. The sample taken for sequencing was peripheral blood. These TCRs come from a human donor with COVID-19, enrolled during active disease. The donor label of this sample is uncertain.

The genes are TRBV5-3 and TRBJ2-5; D is unclear. TRBV5-3 is marked as an open reading frame, function uncertain. Trimming removed 3 bases from V and 5 bases from J, with 5 bases in between. The CDR3 extends over 11 amino acids. CDR3 protein: CARSSRETQYF. CDR3 bases: TGTGCCAGAAGCTCTCGGGAGACCCAGTACTTC.

In its sample, this clone was seen once. The chain uses TRBV9 and TRBJ2-1; D is perhaps TRBD1 (6 bases). The CDR3 sequence is 18 residues long. Germline-derived CDR1 and CDR2 are SGDLS and YYNGEE. With 0 bases removed from V and 0 bases from J, the gap between germline ends came to 16 bases. CDR3 residues: CASSVGPGDTSSYNEQFF. The CDR3 DNA is TGTGCCAGCAGCGTAGGGCCAGGGGATACCAGCTCCTACAATGAGCAGTTCTTC.

The rearrangement joins TRBV3-1 (or the pseudogene TRBV3-2) to TRBJ2-2; D remains unclear. The germline V and J ends were trimmed by 4 bases and 2 bases, with 5 bases remaining between them. The V gene's germline CDR1 is LGHDT and CDR2 YNNKEL (reference sequence). The CDR3 spans 13 residues. Here the CDR3 reads CASSPLNTGELFF. The CDR3, as DNA: TGTGCCAGCAGCCCCCTTAACACCGGGGAGCTGTTTTTT.

The chain carries TRBV21-1 and TRBJ1-3; the table gives TRBD1 as D, unverified against the DNA. TRBV21-1 constitutes a pseudogene. The CDR3 spans 18 residues. The CDR3 nucleotides read TGTGCCAGCAGCACGGGCAGGGGGTCGGTTCTCGCTGGAAACACCATATATTTT. Protein: CASSTGRGSVLAGNTIYF.

The sample holds one count of this clone. This rearrangement joins TRBV11-2 to TRBJ1-4; a possible D gene is TRBD1 (6 bases). This CDR3 has 14 amino acids. Trimming shortened V by 10 bases and J by 0 bases, and 12 bases separated the two germline ends. Germline CDR1 is SGHAT and CDR2 is FQNNGV. Here the CDR3 DNA reads TGTGCCACCACCACAGGGCCAACTAATGAAAAACTGTTTTTT. As protein: CATTTGPTNEKLFF. Variable domain in full (rest from reference TRBV11-2 and TRBJ1-4): EAGVAQSPRYKIIEKRQSVAFWCNPISGHATLYWYQQILGQGPKLLIQFQNNGVVDDSQLPKDRFSAERLKGVDSTLKIQPAKLEDSAVYLCATTTGPTNEKLFFGSGTQLSVL.

The chain couples TRBV18 to TRBJ1-6; unclear D gene. Trimming stripped 3 bases from V and 6 bases from J, with 12 bases between. CDR1 is KGHSH and CDR2 is LQKENI in the germline V gene. CDR3 size: 15 residues. Here the CDR3 reads CASSPADTANSPLHF. The CDR3 nucleotides are TGTGCCAGCTCACCTGCCGACACCGCTAATTCACCCCTCCACTTT.

This chain uses TRBV5-6 with TRBJ1-1; TRBD1 is a possible D gene (6 bases). The germline V gene encodes CDR1 SGHDT and CDR2 YYEEEE. The CDR3 is made up of 17 amino acids. V was cut by 0 bases and J by 6 bases, with 21 bases left in between. For the CDR3, the DNA is TGTGCCAGCAGCTTGGATGGGGGGGCACTTCACTTCCCTGAAGCTTTCTTT. Translated: CASSLDGGALHFPEAFF.

J is TRBJ2-1 and V is TRBV19, with D possibly TRBD1 on 6 matching bases. The ends were cut back, 1 base at V and 3 bases at J, with 10 bases in the middle. Germline loops: CDR1 LNHDA, CDR2 SQIVND (reference sequence). The CDR3 extends over 15 amino acids. The CDR3 coding sequence is TGTGCCAGTAGTATAGCGAACAGGGACTACAATGAGCAGTTCTTC. It translates to CASSIANRDYNEQFF. The whole variable domain, remainder taken from reference TRBV19 and TRBJ2-1, is DGGITQSPKYLFRKEGQNVTLSCEQNLNHDAMYWYRQDPGQGLRLIYYSQIVNDFQKGDIAEGYSVSREKKESFPLTVTSAQKNPTAFYLCASSIANRDYNEQFFGPGTRLTVL.

J is TRBJ1-2 and V is TRBV19; no reliable D call. The CDR3 totals 12 residues. Germline values: CDR1 LNHDA, CDR2 SQIVND (reference sequence). V lost 5 bases and J lost 8, with 12 bases in between. Here the CDR3 reads CASSATEAGYTF. For the CDR3, the DNA is TGTGCCAGTAGTGCAACGGAAGCGGGCTACACCTTC.

The chain combines TRBV6-6 with TRBJ2-5; 10 bases align to TRBD2. The CDR3 sequence is 15 residues long. From germline, CDR1 is MNHNY and CDR2 SVGAGI (reference sequence). Germline trimming cut 6 bases from V and 5 bases from J; bases unmatched to any gene: 9. The CDR3 is CASSPASGGGETQYF. The DNA for the CDR3 is TGTGCCAGCAGCCCCGCTAGCGGGGGAGGTGAGACCCAGTACTTC.

V and J are TRBV29-1 and TRBJ2-7; 8 nucleotides align to TRBD1. The germline V gene has CDR1 SQVTM and CDR2 ANQGSEA. With 6 bases clipped from V and 3 bases from J, the junction kept 4 bases outside the gene matches. CDR3 size: 12 residues. The CDR3 is CSVARGRYEQYF. The CDR3 DNA sequence: TGCAGCGTAGCCAGGGGGCGCTACGAGCAGTACTTC.

The table lists this clone with a count of one. V usage is TRBV5-1 and J usage is TRBJ2-1; D call uncertain. The CDR3 spans 14 residues. Germline V gene lookup returns CDR1 SGHRS and CDR2 YFSETQ. Trimming shortened V by 0 bases and J by 8 bases, and 12 bases separated the two germline ends. For the CDR3, the DNA is TGCGCCAGCAGCTTGGATTACCAGGCCCATGAGCAGTTCTTC. This codes for CASSLDYQAHEQFF.

The CDR3 nucleotides read TGTGCCAGCAGTCGTGGGACTAGCGGGGTGAGCACAGATACGCAGTATTTT. It translates to CASSRGTSGVSTDTQYF. V gene TRBV28 combines with J gene TRBJ2-3; 13 bases map to TRBD2. Per germline, CDR1 MDHEN and CDR2 SYDVKM. Trimming cost V 5 bases and J 0 bases; bases outside gene matches: 5. The CDR3 runs 17 residues.

V and J are TRBV24-1 and TRBJ2-1, with D possibly being TRBD2 (5 bases). Per the germline V gene, CDR1 is KGHDR and CDR2 is SFDVKD. Trimming pared 7 bases from V and 5 bases from J, leaving 14 bases between. CDR3 length: 14 residues. The CDR3 nucleotides read TGTGCCACCAGGGAAGAGGGAATGAACAATGAGCAGTTCTTC. Translation gives CATREEGMNNEQFF.

The chain carries TRBV29-1 and TRBJ1-2; D remains ambiguous. The CDR3 is made up of 14 amino acids. Germline loops: CDR1 SQVTM, CDR2 ANQGSEA. V was shortened by 0 bases and J by 8 bases, with 16 bases between the two germline ends. The CDR3: CSVEEESPKRGYTF. Here the CDR3 DNA reads TGCAGCGTTGAAGAGGAATCCCCTAAGCGCGGCTACACCTTC.

The chain uses TRBV27 and TRBJ2-7; 9 bases fit TRBD1. This CDR3 has 14 amino acids. Germline CDR1 reads MNHEY; CDR2 reads SMNVEV (reference sequence). J was trimmed by 1 base and V by 6 bases; bases with no gene match: 4. CDR3 bases: TGTGCCAGCAGGGGGACAGGGATTTCCTACGAGCAGTACTTC. Translated, it gives CASRGTGISYEQYF.

V and J are TRBV18 and TRBJ1-1; a possible D gene is TRBD1 (5 bases). With 6 bases removed from V and 5 bases from J, the gap between germline ends came to 16 bases. In germline, CDR1 is KGHSH, CDR2 LQKENI. CDR3 size: 14 residues. The CDR3 bases are TGTGCCAGCTCCCAGAGGACACATCTGACTGAAGCTTTCTTT. This gives the protein CASSQRTHLTEAFF.

V is TRBV25-1 and J is TRBJ2-2, with 10 bases identical to TRBD2. The length of the CDR3 is 18 residues. Germline-derived CDR1 and CDR2 are MGHDK and SYGVNS. V was pared by 4 bases and J by 1 base, with 9 bases of the junction left unmatched. The CDR3, as DNA: TGTGCCAGCAGTGGGGAACTAGCGGGGTTGTTGAACACCGGGGAGCTGTTTTTT. It specifies CASSGELAGLLNTGELFF.

The chain has TRBV28 and TRBJ1-2; 8 bases map to TRBD1. With 5 bases clipped from V and 9 bases from J, the junction kept 11 bases outside the gene matches. CDR1 MDHEN and CDR2 SYDVKM come from the germline V gene. The CDR3 runs to 14 residues. CDR3 sequence: CASSPTGGDGRYTF. The CDR3 DNA follows: TGTGCCAGCAGTCCCACAGGGGGGGACGGGCGCTACACCTTC.

The CDR3 reads CASSLLLGGEQYF. The CDR3 DNA sequence: TGCGCCAGCAGCTTACTATTAGGGGGCGAGCAGTACTTC. The genes are TRBV5-1 and TRBJ2-7; weak D call: TRBD1 (6 bases). CDR3 size: 13 residues. The germline CDR1 and CDR2 sequences are SGHRS and YFSETQ. Deletions cut 2 bases from V and 6 bases from J, with 12 bases between.

The chain joins TRBV5-1 to TRBJ2-7, with a possible D match to TRBD2 (5 bases). The V gene's germline CDR1 is SGHRS and CDR2 YFSETQ. The CDR3 has 14 residues. The V end was cut by 6 bases, the J end by 4 bases, with 17 bases between. In DNA, the CDR3 is TGCGCCAGCAAGAGGGATGTGGCACCTTACGAGCAGTACTTC. Amino acid sequence: CASKRDVAPYEQYF.

This chain joins TRBV3-1 (or the pseudogene TRBV3-2) and TRBJ2-3, with D perhaps TRBD1 (6 bases). Per the germline V gene, CDR1 is LGHDT and CDR2 is YNNKEL (reference sequence). CDR3 size: 16 residues. The V and J ends lost 0 bases and 6 bases respectively, with 16 bases between them. CDR3 amino acids: CASSQEPGPGVDTQYF. Written as DNA, the CDR3 is TGTGCCAGCAGCCAAGAACCAGGGCCAGGGGTGGATACGCAGTATTTT.

This chain joins TRBV5-5 and TRBJ2-3; 7 nucleotides agree with TRBD2. Germline CDR1 reads SGHKS; CDR2 reads YYEKEE (reference sequence). The junction had 13 bases not matched to a gene; V was cut back by 0 bases and J by 0 bases. This CDR3 contains 19 residues. CDR3 protein: CASSLAPRGRRGSTDTQYF. The CDR3 DNA follows: TGTGCCAGCAGCTTGGCTCCCCGGGGTAGGCGGGGGAGCACAGATACGCAGTATTTT.

The chain combines TRBV7-9 with TRBJ2-3; D perhaps matches TRBD2 (7 bases). Trimming removed 4 bases at V and 3 bases at J, with 17 bases between. The CDR3 loop spans 16 amino acids. Germline lookup yields CDR1 SEHNR and CDR2 FQNEAQ (reference sequence). Written as DNA, the CDR3 is TGTGCCAGCAGCTCACCTTGGGGGGGCGGTACAGATACGCAGTATTTT. Translation gives CASSSPWGGGTDTQYF.

This rearrangement joins TRBV7-7 to TRBJ2-2; a possible D gene is TRBD2 (5 bases). Trimming cost V 4 bases and J 7 bases, with 13 bases left between them. Germline V gene sequence: CDR1 SSHAT, CDR2 FNYEAQ (reference sequence). This CDR3 spans 14 amino acids. The CDR3 DNA follows: TGTGCCAGCAGCTCTGCCGGACTTGGCGGGGAGCTGTTTTTT. It translates to CASSSAGLGGELFF.

The chain is built from TRBV5-1 and TRBJ2-5, with no clear D. Deletions cut 1 base from V and 5 bases from J, with 12 bases between. CDR3 length equals 14 residues. CDR1 and CDR2 (germline): SGHRS, YFSETQ. The CDR3 DNA reads TGCGCCAGCAGCTTGTACAGCACTGGGGAGACCCAGTACTTC. Its translation: CASSLYSTGETQYF.

The gene calls are TRBV30 and TRBJ1-2, with 7 bases fitting TRBD1. The germline gives CDR1 GTSNPN, CDR2 SVGIG (reference sequence). The V segment lost 5 bases and the J segment 2 bases; nucleotides outside the gene matches: 5. CDR3 length: 13 amino acids. CDR3 sequence (DNA): TGTGCCTGGCAAGAACAGGGGAACTATGGCTACACCTTC. Its protein is CAWQEQGNYGYTF.

This chain uses TRBV10-2 with TRBJ2-7; TRBD2 agrees at 9 bases. The CDR3 is made up of 16 amino acids. With V trimmed by 3 bases and J by 3 bases, 9 bases remained unmatched. The germline gives CDR1 WSHSY, CDR2 SAAADI. In nucleotides, the CDR3 is TGCGCCAGCAGTGACAGGAGCCTTAGCGGGGGCTACGAGCAGTACTTC. As protein: CASSDRSLSGGYEQYF.

The chain carries TRBV2 and TRBJ2-1; D might be TRBD2 (6 bases). This CDR3 comprises 14 residues. Germline lookup yields CDR1 SNHLY and CDR2 FYNNEI. Between the trimmed V and J ends, which lost 11 bases and 8 bases, there was a span of 22 bases. CDR3 bases: TGTGCCGTGGCGGGGCCGGTGGTATTGGATGAGCAGTTCTTC. This sequence encodes CAVAGPVVLDEQFF.